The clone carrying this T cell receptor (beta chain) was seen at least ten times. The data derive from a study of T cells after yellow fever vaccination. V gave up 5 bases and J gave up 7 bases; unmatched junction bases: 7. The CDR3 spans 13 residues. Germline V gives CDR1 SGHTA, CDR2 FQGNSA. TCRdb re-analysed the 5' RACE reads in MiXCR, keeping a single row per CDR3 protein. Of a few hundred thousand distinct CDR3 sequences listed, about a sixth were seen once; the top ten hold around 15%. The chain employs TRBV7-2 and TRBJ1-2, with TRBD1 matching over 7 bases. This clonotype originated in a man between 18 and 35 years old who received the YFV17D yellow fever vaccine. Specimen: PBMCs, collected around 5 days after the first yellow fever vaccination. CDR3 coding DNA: TGTGCCAGCAGCGCCGGGACAGTTTTTGGCTACACCTTC. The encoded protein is CASSAGTVFGYTF. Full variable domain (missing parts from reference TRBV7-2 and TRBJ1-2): GAGVSQSPSNKVTEKGKDVELRCDPISGHTALYWYRQSLGQGLEFLIYFQGNSAPDKSGLPSDRFSAERTGGSVSTLTIQRTQQEDSAVYLCASSAGTVFGYTFGSGTRLTVV.